This TCR beta chain is drawn from a study of T cells in localized non-small cell lung cancer. A note on this clone: Its specificity is not known.

The CDR3 has 14 amino acids. Trimming took off 2 bases at V and 4 bases at J, with 11 bases between the two ends. Per the germline V gene, CDR1 is MNHEY and CDR2 is SMNVEV (reference sequence). Broader study findings: Across samples, adjacent lung featured a median around 56 of the top 100 tumor clones. In uninvolved adjacent lung, T cell clonality reached its highest value, exceeding tumor. Longer overall survival associated with higher blood T cell density; shorter survival with higher adjacent-lung clonality.

Only in-frame clones appear in the TCRdb table, and some are missing; sequencing was by immunoSEQ multiplex PCR. The data hold tens of thousands of clones, with more than 75% observed a single time. The TCR originated in a woman aged 40-75 years with stage I squamous cell lung carcinoma. The input for sequencing was peripheral blood, taken before any cancer treatment. The chain has TRBV27 and TRBJ1-1; no clear D. CDR3 region: CASSLAPRGTEAFF. The CDR3 region has the DNA TGTGCCAGCAGTTTAGCTCCGAGAGGCACTGAAGCTTTCTTT.